This T cell receptor (beta chain) was sequenced during a study of cytomegalovirus exposure and HLA in healthy donors. Notes on the study in general: The likely origin of a cluster of highly shared sequence variants was a sequencing artifact.

Turning to this clone: Its specificity is not known.

The J segment lost 0 bases and the V segment lost 6 bases, leaving 12 bases of the junction unmatched. Germline V gene lookup returns CDR1 MNHEY and CDR2 SMNVEV (reference sequence). This CDR3 spans 18 amino acids. In the PCR, 60 Vbeta and 13 Jbeta primers were used. Assay used: immunoSEQ multiplex PCR; TCRdb lists only in-frame clones, some missing. This table has some 130,000 clones, roughly 78% appearing once. The sequencing input was PBMCs. The genes are TRBV27 and TRBJ1-5; 9 nucleotides match TRBD1. This clonotype was sampled from a man between 35 and 55 years old in good health and CMV-seronegative. The chain's CDR3 is CASRSDRGRGYSNQPQHF. CDR3 DNA: TGTGCCAGCAGGTCGGACAGGGGACGAGGGTATAGCAATCAGCCCCAGCATTTT.